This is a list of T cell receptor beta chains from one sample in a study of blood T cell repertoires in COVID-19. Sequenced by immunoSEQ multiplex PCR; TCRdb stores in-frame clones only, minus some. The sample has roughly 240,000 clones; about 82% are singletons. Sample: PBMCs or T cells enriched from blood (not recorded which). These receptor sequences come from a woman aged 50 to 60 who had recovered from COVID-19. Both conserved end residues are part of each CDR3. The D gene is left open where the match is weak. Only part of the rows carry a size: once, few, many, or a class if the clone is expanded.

CDR3aa: CASSLMDRAAYEQYF
CDR3nt: TGTGCCAGCAGCTTAATGGACAGGGCCGCCTACGAGCAGTACTTC
j_gene: TRBJ2-7
v_gene: TRBV7-9
d_gene: TRBD1
len: 15
abundance: .

CDR3aa: CASSQELAGVLAKNIQYF
CDR3nt: TGTGCCAGCAGCCAAGAACTAGCGGGTGTCCTAGCCAAAAACATTCAGTACTTC
j_gene: TRBJ2-4
v_gene: TRBV3-1/TRBV3-2
d_gene: TRBD2
len: 18
abundance: .

CDR3aa: CASSEASGTSYNEQFF
CDR3nt: TGTGCCAGCAGCGAAGCTAGCGGGACCTCCTACAATGAGCAGTTCTTC
j_gene: TRBJ2-1
v_gene: TRBV7-2
d_gene: TRBD2
len: 16
abundance: .

CDR3aa: CASSAIGRSEKLFF
CDR3nt: TGTGCCAGTAGCGCCATAGGGAGGAGTGAAAAACTGTTTTTT
j_gene: TRBJ1-4
v_gene: TRBV19
d_gene: .
len: 14
abundance: .

CDR3aa: CASSRGDTEAFF
CDR3nt: TGTGCCAGCAGCCGGGGGGACACTGAAGCTTTCTTT
j_gene: TRBJ1-1
v_gene: TRBV3-1/TRBV3-2
d_gene: .
len: 12
abundance: .

CDR3aa: CASSLGSGGNSPLHF
CDR3nt: TGTGCCAGCAGCTTAGGATCGGGGGGTAATTCACCCCTCCACTTT
j_gene: TRBJ1-6
v_gene: TRBV11-2
d_gene: .
len: 15
abundance: .

CDR3aa: CASSVNSQETQYF
CDR3nt: TGTGCCAGCAGTGTGAACAGCCAAGAGACCCAGTACTTC
j_gene: TRBJ2-5
v_gene: TRBV2
d_gene: .
len: 13
abundance: .

CDR3aa: CASSPGQGKLAGAQETQYF
CDR3nt: TGTGCCAGCAGCCCCGGACAGGGGAAGCTAGCGGGGGCCCAAGAGACCCAGTACTTC
j_gene: TRBJ2-5
v_gene: TRBV7-2
d_gene: .
len: 19
abundance: .

CDR3aa: CASSIRQNTDTQYF
CDR3nt: TGTGCCAGTAGTATCAGACAGAACACAGATACGCAGTATTTT
j_gene: TRBJ2-3
v_gene: TRBV19
d_gene: .
len: 14
abundance: .

CDR3aa: CASSVQRGSSYEQYF
CDR3nt: TGTGCCAGCAGTGTCCAGCGGGGGAGCTCCTACGAGCAGTACTTC
j_gene: TRBJ2-7
v_gene: TRBV28
d_gene: TRBD2
len: 15
abundance: .

CDR3aa: CASSQDRAQPNSPLHF
CDR3nt: TGCGCCAGCAGCCAAGATAGAGCACAGCCGAATTCACCCCTCCACTTT
j_gene: TRBJ1-6
v_gene: TRBV4-3
d_gene: .
len: 16
abundance: .

CDR3aa: CASSLGSGSGTGELFF
CDR3nt: TGTGCCAGCAGCTTAGGGAGCGGGAGCGGCACCGGGGAGCTGTTTTTT
j_gene: TRBJ2-2
v_gene: TRBV7-9
d_gene: TRBD2
len: 16
abundance: .

CDR3aa: CASSLAFTVANYGYTF
CDR3nt: TGTGCCAGCAGCTTAGCGTTTACAGTAGCGAACTATGGCTACACCTTC
j_gene: TRBJ1-2
v_gene: TRBV7-2
d_gene: .
len: 16
abundance: few

CDR3aa: CASSLGLADSGNTIYF
CDR3nt: TGTGCCAGCAGCTTAGGCCTGGCAGACTCTGGAAACACCATATATTTT
j_gene: TRBJ1-3
v_gene: TRBV13
d_gene: .
len: 16
abundance: .

CDR3aa: CASSRAGLAHNEQFF
CDR3nt: TGCGCCAGCAGCCGAGCAGGACTAGCCCACAATGAGCAGTTCTTC
j_gene: TRBJ2-1
v_gene: TRBV5-1
d_gene: TRBD2
len: 15
abundance: .

CDR3aa: CASSTGDTEAFF
CDR3nt: TGCGCCAGCAGTACAGGGGATACTGAAGCTTTCTTT
j_gene: TRBJ1-1
v_gene: TRBV5-1
d_gene: TRBD1
len: 12
abundance: .

CDR3aa: CASSSRDNPEKLFF
CDR3nt: TGTGCCAGCTCAAGCCGGGACAATCCTGAAAAACTGTTTTTT
j_gene: TRBJ1-4
v_gene: TRBV18
d_gene: .
len: 14
abundance: .

CDR3aa: CASSQVAGVTGELFF
CDR3nt: TGTGCCAGCAGCCAAGTTGCGGGAGTAACCGGGGAGCTGTTTTTT
j_gene: TRBJ2-2
v_gene: TRBV3-1/TRBV3-2
d_gene: TRBD2
len: 15
abundance: once

CDR3aa: CASSLAGSGSSAYNEQFF
CDR3nt: TGTGCCAGCAGCTTAGCGGGCAGCGGGAGTTCCGCCTACAATGAGCAGTTCTTC
j_gene: TRBJ2-1
v_gene: TRBV7-6
d_gene: TRBD2
len: 18
abundance: .

CDR3aa: CASSEGRDHEQYF
CDR3nt: TGTGCCAGCAGTGAAGGGCGGGACCACGAGCAGTACTTC
j_gene: TRBJ2-7
v_gene: TRBV2
d_gene: .
len: 13
abundance: .

CDR3aa: CATSDRTGSEAFF
CDR3nt: TGTGCCACCAGTGATCGAACAGGGTCTGAAGCTTTCTTT
j_gene: TRBJ1-1
v_gene: TRBV24-1
d_gene: .
len: 13
abundance: .

CDR3aa: CASSLGSGVTGELFF
CDR3nt: TGCGCCAGCAGCTTAGGTAGCGGGGTGACCGGGGAGCTGTTTTTT
j_gene: TRBJ2-2
v_gene: TRBV5-1
d_gene: TRBD2
len: 15
abundance: .

CDR3aa: CASSPWTAYGYTF
CDR3nt: TGTGCCAGCAGCCCCTGGACAGCCTATGGCTACACCTTC
j_gene: TRBJ1-2
v_gene: TRBV7-9
d_gene: .
len: 13
abundance: .

CDR3aa: CASRWTGGNEQYF
CDR3nt: TGTGCCAGCAGGTGGACAGGGGGCAACGAGCAGTACTTC
j_gene: TRBJ2-7
v_gene: TRBV28
d_gene: TRBD1
len: 13
abundance: once

CDR3aa: CASSEEGANTQYF
CDR3nt: TGTGCCAGCAGTGAGGAGGGGGCAAATACGCAGTATTTT
j_gene: TRBJ2-3
v_gene: TRBV6-1
d_gene: .
len: 13
abundance: .

CDR3aa: CASSFVFLRGGRTEAFF
CDR3nt: TGTGCCAGCAGTTTTGTCTTTTTGCGGGGGGGCCGGACTGAAGCTTTCTTT
j_gene: TRBJ1-1
v_gene: TRBV28
d_gene: .
len: 17
abundance: .

CDR3aa: CASSPRGSGRRTGELFF
CDR3nt: TGTGCCAGTAGTCCTCGAGGTAGCGGGAGGAGGACCGGGGAGCTGTTTTTT
j_gene: TRBJ2-2
v_gene: TRBV19
d_gene: TRBD2
len: 17
abundance: once

CDR3aa: CASSLGQGVAYNEQFF
CDR3nt: TGTGCCAGCAGCTTAGGGCAAGGGGTCGCGTACAATGAGCAGTTCTTC
j_gene: TRBJ2-1
v_gene: TRBV7-2
d_gene: .
len: 16
abundance: .

CDR3aa: CASSVPDRVKPGNTIYF
CDR3nt: TGTGCCAGCAGCGTGCCGGACAGGGTTAAACCTGGAAACACCATATATTTT
j_gene: TRBJ1-3
v_gene: TRBV5-4
d_gene: TRBD1
len: 17
abundance: .

CDR3aa: CSVEVYRGGGYTF
CDR3nt: TGCAGCGTTGAAGTCTACAGGGGAGGAGGCTACACCTTC
j_gene: TRBJ1-2
v_gene: TRBV29-1
d_gene: TRBD1
len: 13
abundance: .

CDR3aa: CASSIDGDSNQPQHF
CDR3nt: TGTGCCAGTAGTATAGACGGGGACAGTAATCAGCCCCAGCATTTT
j_gene: TRBJ1-5
v_gene: TRBV19
d_gene: TRBD1
len: 15
abundance: .

CDR3aa: CASKTGVAKNIQYF
CDR3nt: TGCGCCAGCAAGACAGGGGTAGCCAAAAACATTCAGTACTTC
j_gene: TRBJ2-4
v_gene: TRBV23-1
d_gene: TRBD1
len: 14
abundance: .

CDR3aa: CASSLGQGARTQYF
CDR3nt: TGTGCCAGCAGCTTAGGGCAGGGGGCTAGGACGCAGTATTTT
j_gene: TRBJ2-3
v_gene: TRBV7-3
d_gene: TRBD1
len: 14
abundance: .

CDR3aa: CASSDGRPYGYTF
CDR3nt: TGTGCCAGCAGTGACGGCAGGCCCTATGGCTACACCTTC
j_gene: TRBJ1-2
v_gene: TRBV6-4
d_gene: .
len: 13
abundance: .

CDR3aa: CASSLAGRQIYEQYF
CDR3nt: TGCGCCAGCAGCTTGGCCGGCCGACAGATTTACGAGCAGTACTTC
j_gene: TRBJ2-7
v_gene: TRBV5-1
d_gene: .
len: 15
abundance: once

CDR3aa: CASSSLFKYGYTF
CDR3nt: TGTGCCAGCAGCTCCCTATTTAAGTATGGCTACACCTTC
j_gene: TRBJ1-2
v_gene: TRBV11-2
d_gene: .
len: 13
abundance: .

CDR3aa: CASSVTGFSEKLFF
CDR3nt: TGTGCCAGCAGCGTAACGGGTTTTAGTGAAAAACTGTTTTTT
j_gene: TRBJ1-4
v_gene: TRBV9
d_gene: .
len: 14
abundance: .

CDR3aa: CATSDPSPSDGPNEQFF
CDR3nt: TGTGCCACCAGTGACCCGTCCCCTAGCGACGGGCCGAATGAGCAGTTCTTC
j_gene: TRBJ2-1
v_gene: TRBV24-1
d_gene: .
len: 17
abundance: .

CDR3aa: CASSRGQEGYGYTF
CDR3nt: TGCGCCAGCAGCCGGGGACAGGAGGGCTATGGCTACACCTTC
j_gene: TRBJ1-2
v_gene: TRBV5-1
d_gene: TRBD1
len: 14
abundance: .

CDR3aa: CASSNTRPQQFF
CDR3nt: TGTGCCAGCAGTAACACTAGACCTCAGCAGTTCTTC
j_gene: TRBJ2-1
v_gene: TRBV28
d_gene: .
len: 12
abundance: .

CDR3aa: CASPAPLAVSTYEQYF
CDR3nt: TGTGCCAGCCCTGCCCCCTTAGCAGTGAGTACCTACGAGCAGTACTTC
j_gene: TRBJ2-7
v_gene: TRBV21-1
d_gene: .
len: 16
abundance: .

CDR3aa: CATSRGPWDGYTF
CDR3nt: TGTGCCACCAGCAGGGGGCCTTGGGATGGCTACACCTTC
j_gene: TRBJ1-2
v_gene: TRBV15
d_gene: .
len: 13
abundance: .